This TCR beta chain was captured in a study of blood T cells in healthy people across ages. Regarding the study as a whole: While age rose, TCR beta diversity per million T cells dropped in a roughly linear way.

Sample-barcoded 5' priming and a J-beta primer mix drove a second PCR of roughly 7 to 11 cycles. TCRdb re-analysed the 5' RACE reads in MiXCR, keeping a single row per CDR3 protein. The profile shows 1,500,000 or so distinct CDR3 sequences, approximately 43% of them singletons. The germline V gene encodes CDR1 SGHVS and CDR2 FQNEAQ. Trimming took off 3 bases at V and 5 bases at J, with 16 bases between the two ends. The CDR3 spans 15 residues. This clonotype was seen a handful of times. Its antigen is not identified. J is TRBJ1-2 and V is TRBV7-8; D might be TRBD1 (5 bases). This clonotype was sampled from a woman aged 18-35 years in good health. Sequencing was done on a sample of blood. The CDR3 reads CASSFFPGLTYGYTF. For the CDR3, the DNA is TGTGCCAGCAGCTTCTTCCCGGGACTAACTTATGGCTACACCTTC.